A single sample gave rise to the 21 T cell receptor beta chains below, sequenced in a study of T-cell reconstitution after alpha-beta-depleted transplantation in children. A library of TCRbeta sequences, prepared with unique molecular identifiers, was generated. TCRdb used MiXCR to reprocess the PCR reads, holding one entry per CDR3 protein. This table holds under 450,000 distinct CDR3 sequences, roughly 17% found once. Sample: PBMCs, mostly from graft donor cells, taken 360 days after TCRalphabeta/CD19-depleted stem cell transplant. All receptors derive from a boy younger than two who had a stem cell transplant for Wiskott-Aldrich syndrome, so the T cells may come from the graft donor.

In DNA form, the CDR3 reads TGTGCCAGCAGCACCGGCCCTTTCCTCGAGCAGTACTTC. This gives the protein CASSTGPFLEQYF. The V gene is TRBV7-2, the J gene TRBJ2-7, with D unclear. The CDR3 spans 13 residues. Germline V gives CDR1 SGHTA, CDR2 FQGNSA. V was trimmed by 5 bases and J by 6 bases, leaving 14 bases between them. Variable domain in full (rest from reference TRBV7-2 and TRBJ2-7): GAGVSQSPSNKVTEKGKDVELRCDPISGHTALYWYRQSLGQGLEFLIYFQGNSAPDKSGLPSDRFSAERTGGSVSTLTIQRTQQEDSAVYLCASSTGPFLEQYFGPGTRLTVT.

This rearrangement joins TRBV12-3 or TRBV12-4 to TRBJ1-4, with D unclear. Trimming took 6 bases from V and 4 from J, leaving 9 bases between them. CDR3 length: 13 amino acids. The CDR3 DNA reads TGTGCCAGCAGACGTCTACTTAATGAAAAACTGTTTTTT. This translates into CASRRLLNEKLFF.

The chain couples TRBV10-3 to TRBJ2-1; 10 bases are shared with TRBD2. The CDR3 contains 15 residues. The V segment lost 3 bases and the J segment 1 base; nucleotides outside the gene matches: 0. In germline, CDR1 is ENHRY, CDR2 SYGVKD. CDR3 region: CAISELAGSYNEQFF. In DNA, the CDR3 is TGTGCCATCAGTGAACTAGCGGGATCCTACAATGAGCAGTTCTTC.

This chain joins TRBV20-1 and TRBJ2-3, with 8 nucleotides matching TRBD2. CDR1 and CDR2 from the germline V gene are DFQATT and SNEGSKA (reference sequence). V lost 3 bases, J lost 5 bases, and 7 bases stayed unmatched. The CDR3 length is 14 residues. The CDR3 here is CSASGGGGRDTQYF. CDR3 coding DNA: TGCAGTGCTAGTGGTGGCGGGGGGAGAGATACGCAGTATTTT.

The chain has TRBV27 and TRBJ2-4; 10 bases align to TRBD2. Germline V gene data show CDR1 as MNHEY and CDR2 as SMNVEV (reference sequence). The V gene end was trimmed by 4 bases and the J gene end by 0 bases; junction bases not matched to a gene: 18. The CDR3 loop spans 21 amino acids. CDR3 nucleotide sequence: TGTGCCAGCAGTTCCTTGACTAGCGGGCATCCATCTCTCCTAGCCAAAAACATTCAGTACTTC. Translated, it gives CASSSLTSGHPSLLAKNIQYF.

This rearrangement joins TRBV4-1 to TRBJ2-2; D remains unclear. The CDR3 sequence is 13 residues long. Germline-derived CDR1 and CDR2 are MGHRA and YSYEKL. The V end was cut by 8 bases, the J end by 3 bases, with 10 bases between. CDR3 coding DNA: TGCGCCAGCTTCGACACATACACCGGGGAGCTGTTTTTT. This sequence encodes CASFDTYTGELFF.

This chain uses TRBV20-1 with TRBJ2-7; D is ambiguous. The germline V gene encodes CDR1 DFQATT and CDR2 SNEGSKA (reference sequence). The length of the CDR3 is 13 residues. V was pared by 3 bases and J by 3 bases, with 12 bases between. DNA for the CDR3: TGCAGTGCTAGTCCCGACACTAACTACGAGCAGTACTTC. Translated, it gives CSASPDTNYEQYF.

This clonotype was counted between two and nine times. The chain carries TRBV4-3 and TRBJ2-1; D is uncertain. The germline V and J ends were trimmed by 0 bases and 3 bases, with 9 bases remaining between them. CDR1 and CDR2 from the germline V gene are LGHNA and YSLEER. This CDR3 is built from 15 residues. The CDR3 sequence: CASSQDNSFYNEQFF. CDR3 coding DNA: TGCGCCAGCAGCCAAGATAACAGTTTCTACAATGAGCAGTTCTTC.

This clonotype was counted a few times. The chain employs TRBV7-8 and TRBJ2-6; D gene ambiguous. Germline V lookup: CDR1 SGHVS, CDR2 FQNEAQ. V lost 1 base, J lost 0 bases, and 10 bases lay in between. This CDR3 is 17 amino acids long. The CDR3: CASSLDTRSSGANVLTF. CDR3 DNA: TGTGCCAGCAGCTTAGATACGCGAAGCTCTGGGGCCAACGTCCTGACTTTC.

V gene TRBV20-1 combines with J gene TRBJ2-7; D ambiguous. Germline CDR1 reads DFQATT; CDR2 reads SNEGSKA (reference sequence). Trimming took 0 bases from V and 0 from J, leaving 12 bases between them. This CDR3 has 15 amino acids. The CDR3 spells CSARDSRSVSYEQYF. Here the CDR3 DNA reads TGCAGTGCTAGAGATAGTAGAAGTGTCTCCTACGAGCAGTACTTC.

J is TRBJ2-3 and V is TRBV5-1, with 8 nucleotides matching TRBD2. With 0 bases clipped from V and 1 base from J, the junction kept 4 bases outside the gene matches. The CDR3 runs to 16 residues. Germline-derived CDR1 and CDR2 are SGHRS and YFSETQ. The CDR3 nucleotides are TGCGCCAGCAGCTTGGGCCCGGGGGGGGGCACAGATACGCAGTATTTT. Its translation: CASSLGPGGGTDTQYF. Using reference TRBV5-1 and TRBJ2-3 for the parts outside the CDR3, the full variable domain is KAGVTQTPRYLIKTRGQQVTLSCSPISGHRSVSWYQQTPGQGLQFLFEYFSETQRNKGNFPGRFSGRQFSNSRSEMNVSTLELGDSALYLCASSLGPGGGTDTQYFGPGTRLTVL.

This clonotype was seen more than once but under ten times. This sequence joins TRBV5-6 and TRBJ2-7; possibly TRBD1 or TRBD2 for D (6 bases each). The CDR3 loop spans 14 amino acids. Germline V gene data show CDR1 as SGHDT and CDR2 as YYEEEE. The V end was cut by 0 bases, the J end by 5 bases, with 12 bases between. CDR3 residues: CASSLGGAQHEQYF. CDR3 bases: TGTGCCAGCAGCTTGGGGGGGGCGCAACACGAGCAGTACTTC.

In DNA, the CDR3 is TGCGCCAGCAGCTTGGACACCCTCTATGGCTACACCTTC. Its protein is CASSLDTLYGYTF. This rearrangement joins TRBV5-1 to TRBJ1-2; D call uncertain. Looked up from germline, CDR1 is SGHRS and CDR2 is YFSETQ. V was clipped by 0 bases and J by 4 bases, with 7 bases between them. This CDR3 has 13 residues.

In this sample, this clonotype turned up a few times. V is TRBV7-9 and J is TRBJ1-6; a weak D match, TRBD1 (5 bases). Trimming removed 4 bases from V and 12 bases from J, with 16 bases in between. CDR1 and CDR2 (germline): SEHNR, FQNEAQ (reference sequence). The CDR3 runs to 14 residues. The DNA of the CDR3 is TGTGCCAGCAGCTCTACGGGGGATTTCTTACCCCTCCACTTT. This translates into CASSSTGDFLPLHF.

In its sample, this clonotype was seen many times. The chain has TRBV29-1 and TRBJ2-3, with TRBD1 matching over 10 bases. Germline values: CDR1 SQVTM, CDR2 ANQGSEA. The CDR3 extends over 14 amino acids. Trimming took 6 bases from V and 3 from J; bases not matched to a gene: 6. The CDR3 sequence: CSVSSGQGTDTQYF. CDR3 sequence (DNA): TGCAGCGTATCCTCGGGACAGGGGACAGATACGCAGTATTTT.

The chain's CDR3 is CASSHSWSPNYRQPKTYEQYF. In nucleotides, the CDR3 is TGCGCCAGCAGCCACAGTTGGTCCCCGAATTATCGGCAACCTAAAACCTACGAGCAGTACTTC. This sequence joins TRBV5-1 and TRBJ2-7; D is ambiguous. The CDR3 spans 21 residues. The germline CDR1 and CDR2 sequences are SGHRS and YFSETQ. V lost 4 bases and J lost 2, with 34 bases in between.

This chain links TRBV20-1 with TRBJ2-2, with TRBD2 matching over 7 bases. The CDR3 runs 15 residues. CDR1 is DFQATT and CDR2 is SNEGSKA in the germline V gene (reference sequence). The ends lost 1 base at V and 2 bases at J; junction bases unmatched: 4. The CDR3 nucleotides are TGCAGTGCTAGAGCCGGGACTATCAACACCGGGGAGCTGTTTTTT. Translating it yields CSARAGTINTGELFF.

Many counts were recorded for this clonotype. The V and J genes are TRBV5-1 and TRBJ2-7; 7 nucleotides line up with TRBD1. CDR1 is SGHRS and CDR2 is YFSETQ in the germline V gene. The V gene end was trimmed by 3 bases and the J gene end by 3 bases; junction bases not matched to a gene: 3. CDR3 length: 13 residues. DNA of the CDR3: TGCGCCAGCAGCTCGAACAGGGGCTACGAGCAGTACTTC. Translated, it gives CASSSNRGYEQYF.

The V and J genes are TRBV28 and TRBJ2-2; the D call may be TRBD1 or TRBD2 (5 bases each). This CDR3 spans 15 amino acids. The germline V gene has CDR1 MDHEN and CDR2 SYDVKM. V was pared by 3 bases and J by 1 base, with 9 bases between. CDR3 in amino acids: CASSFGAMNTGELFF. CDR3 nucleotide sequence: TGTGCCAGCAGTTTCGGGGCTATGAACACCGGGGAGCTGTTTTTT.

In nucleotides, the CDR3 is TGCGCCAGCAGCCACACAGGGGTTGCCGAGCAGTACTTC. Translating gives CASSHTGVAEQYF. The chain links TRBV4-3 to TRBJ2-7; 7 bases line up with TRBD1. Germline-derived CDR1 and CDR2 are LGHNA and YSLEER. The CDR3 is made up of 13 amino acids. J lost 6 bases, V lost 3 bases, and 5 bases had no gene match.

The sample holds a few counts of this clonotype. V is TRBV7-8 and J is TRBJ2-2; 9 bases line up with TRBD1. From germline, CDR1 is SGHVS and CDR2 FQNEAQ. V gave up 5 bases and J gave up 3 bases; unmatched junction bases: 7. The CDR3 sequence is 16 residues long. The CDR3 sequence: CASSRYWDRDTGELFF. DNA for the CDR3: TGTGCCAGCAGCCGATATTGGGACAGGGACACCGGGGAGCTGTTTTTT.